This T cell receptor beta chain comes out of a study of blood T cell repertoires in COVID-19. Study-level background: Acute and convalescent COVID-19 samples came from the United States, Italy and Spain. From T cells, B-cell-depleted T cells, or PBMCs came the material, which was cDNA or gDNA.

In the authors' workflow: Counts of nucleated cells, estimated from reference gene primer amplification, were obtained. TCRdb's table, derived via immunoSEQ multiplex PCR, lists solely in-frame clones and lacks some. V and J calls and clone size come straight from that table; D and trimming were deduced from the DNA. Among around 250,000 clones listed, roughly 88% were seen once. The CDR3 is 15 amino acids. V was clipped by 3 bases and J by 4 bases; unmatched bases: 5. From germline, CDR1 is DFQATT and CDR2 SNEGSKA (reference sequence). The clonotype comes from a man at least 80 years old with acute or convalescent COVID-19. What was sequenced was peripheral blood. This rearrangement joins TRBV20-1 to TRBJ1-6; 8 bases are shared with TRBD1. CDR3 loop: CSASWTGPYNSPLHF. The CDR3, as DNA: TGCAGTGCTAGTTGGACAGGGCCTTATAATTCACCCCTCCACTTT.